The 5 T cell receptor beta chains below come from one sample, sequenced in a study of T cells after somatic rescue of genetic block. Sequencing used immunoSEQ multiplex PCR; TCRdb keeps in-frame clones, though not all of them. The sample lists about 70,000 clones; 90% to 95% were seen once. Input material: peripheral blood mononuclear cells (PBMCs). All receptors derive from a man aged 40-55 years.

The gene calls are TRBV5-1 and TRBJ2-4, with 15 positions matching TRBD2. The CDR3 runs 18 residues. Trimming took 0 bases from V and 7 from J; bases not matched to a gene: 8. Germline CDR1 SGHRS, CDR2 YFSETQ. CDR3 region: CASSLAGLAGGPTNIQYF. The CDR3 DNA is TGCGCCAGCAGCTTGGCCGGACTAGCGGGAGGGCCGACCAACATTCAGTACTTC.

The chain carries TRBV10-3 and TRBJ1-5, with 7 positions matching TRBD1. CDR3 length: 12 amino acids. Germline CDR1 is ENHRY and CDR2 is SYGVKD. J lost 3 bases, V lost 8 bases, and 1 base had no gene match. The CDR3 region is CAIGTDNQPQHF. The DNA for the CDR3 is TGTGCCATCGGGACAGACAATCAGCCCCAGCATTTT.

V and J are TRBV18 and TRBJ1-4, with 9 positions matching TRBD1. Losses at the gene ends were 6 bases for V and 8 bases for J; bases not matched to a gene: 7. Per the germline V gene, CDR1 is KGHSH and CDR2 is LQKENI. The CDR3 runs to 14 residues. CDR3 amino acids: CASSTTGGDEKLFF. The CDR3 nucleotides read TGTGCCAGCTCTACAACAGGGGGCGACGAAAAACTGTTTTTT.

The chain joins TRBV19 to TRBJ1-5; D is unresolved. V was cut by 1 base and J by 5 bases, with 9 bases left in between. CDR3 length: 14 residues. In germline, CDR1 is LNHDA, CDR2 SQIVND (reference sequence). The chain's CDR3 is CASSIAAGDQPQHF. CDR3 nucleotide sequence: TGTGCCAGTAGTATAGCGGCCGGGGATCAGCCCCAGCATTTT.

CDR3 in amino acids: CASSLGLGTEAFF. CDR3 DNA sequence: TGCGCCAGCAGCTTGGGGTTGGGTACTGAAGCTTTCTTT. The chain is built from TRBV5-1 and TRBJ1-1; D gene unclear. The CDR3 loop spans 13 amino acids. Trimming removed 0 bases at V and 5 bases at J, with 8 bases between. The germline V gene encodes CDR1 SGHRS and CDR2 YFSETQ. Full variable domain (outside the CDR3, taken from reference TRBV5-1 and TRBJ1-1): KAGVTQTPRYLIKTRGQQVTLSCSPISGHRSVSWYQQTPGQGLQFLFEYFSETQRNKGNFPGRFSGRQFSNSRSEMNVSTLELGDSALYLCASSLGLGTEAFFGQGTRLTVV.